This T cell receptor (beta chain) is from a study of T cells of healthy individuals. TCRdb redid the calling of the 5' RACE reads with MiXCR, one entry per CDR3 protein. The sample lists about 100,000 distinct CDR3 sequences; roughly 18% were seen once. The clonotype was recovered from a human donor in good health.

CDR3 amino acids: CASSYVGTEKLFF. The CDR3 region has the DNA TGTGCCAGCAGTTACGTCGGGACAGAAAAACTGTTTTTT. The J gene is TRBJ1-4, the V gene TRBV6-5, with a possible D match to TRBD1 (6 bases). This CDR3 has 13 residues. Germline loops: CDR1 MNHEY, CDR2 SVGAGI. Trimming took 2 bases from V and 8 from J, leaving 9 bases between them.